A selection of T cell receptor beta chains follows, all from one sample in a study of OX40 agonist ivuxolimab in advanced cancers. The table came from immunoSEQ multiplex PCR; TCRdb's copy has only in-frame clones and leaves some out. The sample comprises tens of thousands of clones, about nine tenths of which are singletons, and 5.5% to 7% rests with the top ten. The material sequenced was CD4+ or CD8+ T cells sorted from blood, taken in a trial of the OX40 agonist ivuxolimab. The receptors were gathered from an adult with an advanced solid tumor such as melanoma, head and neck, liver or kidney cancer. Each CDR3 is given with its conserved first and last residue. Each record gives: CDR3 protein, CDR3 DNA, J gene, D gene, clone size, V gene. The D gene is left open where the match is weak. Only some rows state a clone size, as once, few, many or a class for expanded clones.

CDR3: CASMVSGRDTDTQYF; DNA: TGTGCCAGCATGGTGAGCGGGAGGGACACAGATACGCAGTATTTT; J: TRBJ2-3; D: TRBD2; size: once; V: TRBV28
CDR3: CASSLGYPRTEAFF; DNA: TGTGCCAGCAGTTTAGGCTACCCGAGGACTGAAGCTTTCTTT; J: TRBJ1-1; D: -; size: once; V: TRBV27
CDR3: CASSLGSSGTYEQYF; DNA: TGCGCCAGCAGCTTGGGGTCGAGTGGGACCTACGAGCAGTACTTC; J: TRBJ2-7; D: -; size: -; V: TRBV5-1
CDR3: CSVGGHAYEQYF; DNA: TGCAGCGTCGGGGGTCACGCTTACGAGCAGTACTTC; J: TRBJ2-7; D: -; size: -; V: TRBV29-1
CDR3: CASSDRGARSEKLFF; DNA: TGTGCCAGTAGTGACCGGGGGGCCCGGAGTGAAAAACTGTTTTTT; J: TRBJ1-4; D: -; size: -; V: TRBV19
CDR3: CASSLASASAGELFF; DNA: TGTGCCAGCAGCTTAGCGTCGGCCAGCGCCGGGGAGCTGTTTTTT; J: TRBJ2-2; D: -; size: -; V: TRBV7-9
CDR3: CASSGTTGRGHYEQYF; DNA: TGTGCCAGCAGCGGCACGACAGGGAGGGGTCACTACGAGCAGTACTTC; J: TRBJ2-7; D: -; size: -; V: TRBV9
CDR3: CATSISPGSEQYF; DNA: TGTGCCACCAGCATCTCGCCGGGGAGCGAGCAGTACTTC; J: TRBJ2-7; D: -; size: -; V: TRBV15
CDR3: CAISESTGQVNTEAFF; DNA: TGTGCCATCAGTGAGTCGACAGGACAGGTGAACACTGAAGCTTTCTTT; J: TRBJ1-1; D: TRBD1; size: -; V: TRBV10-3
CDR3: CASSDSGGNNQPQHF; DNA: TGTGCCAGTAGTGATTCAGGGGGGAACAATCAGCCCCAGCATTTT; J: TRBJ1-5; D: TRBD1; size: -; V: TRBV19
CDR3: CASSLEGGAKNIQYF; DNA: TGCGCCAGCAGCTTGGAGGGCGGAGCCAAAAACATTCAGTACTTC; J: TRBJ2-4; D: -; size: -; V: TRBV5-1
CDR3: CASSRDFKTGELFF; DNA: TGTGCCAGCAGTCGGGACTTCAAGACCGGGGAGCTGTTTTTT; J: TRBJ2-2; D: -; size: medium-sized; V: TRBV6-5
CDR3: CASSATGSASGNTIYF; DNA: TGCGCCAGCAGCGCTACAGGTTCCGCCTCTGGAAACACCATATATTTT; J: TRBJ1-3; D: -; size: -; V: TRBV5-1
CDR3: CASSGGAGTEAFF; DNA: TGTGCCAGTTCAGGGGGCGCCGGAACTGAAGCTTTCTTT; J: TRBJ1-1; D: TRBD1; size: -; V: TRBV28
CDR3: CASTGTAVGPQHF; DNA: TGTGCCAGTACAGGGACGGCCGTGGGGCCCCAGCATTTT; J: TRBJ1-5; D: -; size: -; V: TRBV19
CDR3: CASSVDSSSYGYTF; DNA: TGTGCCAGCAGCGTCGACAGCTCATCCTATGGCTACACCTTC; J: TRBJ1-2; D: -; size: -; V: TRBV9
CDR3: CASSFRTGVGQPQHF; DNA: TGTGCCAGCAGTTTCAGGACAGGAGTAGGTCAGCCCCAGCATTTT; J: TRBJ1-5; D: TRBD1; size: -; V: TRBV27
CDR3: CASSLALQATQYF; DNA: TGTGCCAGCAGCTTAGCCCTTCAGGCTACGCAGTATTTT; J: TRBJ2-3; D: -; size: -; V: TRBV7-6
CDR3: CASRQAGVNEQFF; DNA: TGTGCCAGCAGGCAAGCGGGAGTGAATGAGCAGTTCTTC; J: TRBJ2-1; D: TRBD2; size: once; V: TRBV25-1
CDR3: CASSHPSSGRIGGELFF; DNA: TGTGCCAGCAGCCATCCTAGCAGCGGGAGGATTGGCGGGGAGCTGTTTTTT; J: TRBJ2-2; D: TRBD2; size: -; V: TRBV14
CDR3: CALGEGQNIQYF; DNA: TGTGCCCTCGGGGAGGGGCAAAACATTCAGTACTTC; J: TRBJ2-4; D: TRBD2; size: -; V: TRBV6-5
CDR3: CASITGGQTSNQPQHF; DNA: TGTGCCAGCATTACTGGGGGACAGACTAGCAATCAGCCCCAGCATTTT; J: TRBJ1-5; D: TRBD1; size: -; V: TRBV6-6
CDR3: CASSPGVPSGGYTF; DNA: TGTGCCAGCTCACCAGGGGTCCCCTCGGGTGGCTACACCTTC; J: TRBJ1-2; D: -; size: -; V: TRBV18
CDR3: CSADSGTYNEQFF; DNA: TGCAGCGCAGATAGCGGAACCTACAATGAGCAGTTCTTC; J: TRBJ2-1; D: -; size: -; V: TRBV29-1
CDR3: CASGPGQGFYEQYF; DNA: TGTGCCAGTGGTCCGGGACAGGGATTTTACGAGCAGTACTTC; J: TRBJ2-7; D: TRBD1; size: -; V: TRBV9
CDR3: CASSLEGTAASGDGGYTF; DNA: TGTGCCAGCAGCTTAGAAGGGACAGCCGCCTCGGGTGATGGTGGCTACACCTTC; J: TRBJ1-2; D: TRBD1; size: -; V: TRBV7-9
CDR3: CASSPAGTGYNEQFF; DNA: TGTGCCAGCTCACCTGCCGGGACTGGGTACAATGAGCAGTTCTTC; J: TRBJ2-1; D: -; size: -; V: TRBV18
CDR3: CASSFQTGGNQPQHF; DNA: TGTGCCAGCAGTTTTCAAACAGGGGGGAATCAGCCCCAGCATTTT; J: TRBJ1-5; D: TRBD1; size: -; V: TRBV28
CDR3: CASSLNPGSLFF; DNA: TGTGCCAGCAGCTTGAACCCGGGCTCACTGTTTTTT; J: TRBJ1-4; D: -; size: -; V: TRBV7-9
CDR3: CASSYSGQGAYEQYF; DNA: TGTGCCAGCAGTTACTCAGGGCAGGGGGCCTACGAGCAGTACTTC; J: TRBJ2-7; D: TRBD1; size: once; V: TRBV6-6
CDR3: CASSELDGELFF; DNA: TGCGCCAGCAGTGAGTTGGACGGGGAGCTGTTTTTT; J: TRBJ2-2; D: -; size: -; V: TRBV10-1
CDR3: CASSPVGQAMNTEAFF; DNA: TGCGCCAGCAGCCCCGTCGGTCAGGCTATGAACACTGAAGCTTTCTTT; J: TRBJ1-1; D: -; size: -; V: TRBV4-1
CDR3: CASRPAPSRGTDEQFF; DNA: TGTGCCAGCAGACCAGCCCCAAGCCGAGGGACCGATGAGCAGTTCTTC; J: TRBJ2-1; D: -; size: -; V: TRBV7-9
CDR3: CASSGWGADGSNQPQHF; DNA: TGTGCCAGCAGTGGGTGGGGCGCGGACGGTAGCAATCAGCCCCAGCATTTT; J: TRBJ1-5; D: -; size: -; V: TRBV5-5
CDR3: CATSRVAGVSTDTQYF; DNA: TGTGCCACCAGCAGAGTCGCGGGTGTAAGCACAGATACGCAGTATTTT; J: TRBJ2-3; D: -; size: -; V: TRBV15
CDR3: CASSYPRGAAGELFF; DNA: TGTGCCAGCAGTTACCCGAGGGGGGCGGCGGGGGAGCTGTTTTTT; J: TRBJ2-2; D: -; size: once; V: TRBV6-5
CDR3: CATSRANRGQETQYF; DNA: TGTGCCACCAGCAGAGCCAACAGGGGACAAGAGACCCAGTACTTC; J: TRBJ2-5; D: TRBD1; size: -; V: TRBV15
CDR3: CASSQHSQGREQYF; DNA: TGCGCCAGCAGCCAACATTCACAGGGTCGGGAGCAGTACTTC; J: TRBJ2-7; D: -; size: -; V: TRBV4-1
CDR3: CASSPGDSSYEQYF; DNA: TGTGCCAGCTCCCCAGGGGATAGCTCCTACGAGCAGTACTTC; J: TRBJ2-7; D: -; size: -; V: TRBV5-6
CDR3: CASSDRDRGNTIYF; DNA: TGTGCCAGTAGCGACCGGGATCGGGGAAACACCATATATTTT; J: TRBJ1-3; D: -; size: -; V: TRBV19
CDR3: CASSLATNYGYTF; DNA: TGTGCCAGCAGTTTGGCAACTAACTATGGCTACACCTTC; J: TRBJ1-2; D: -; size: -; V: TRBV27
CDR3: CASSKEGSGRAVNEQFF; DNA: TGTGCCAGCAGCAAAGAAGGCAGCGGGAGGGCCGTAAATGAGCAGTTCTTC; J: TRBJ2-1; D: -; size: -; V: TRBV21-1
CDR3: CAWSRDRGSWGYTF; DNA: TGTGCCTGGAGTCGGGACAGAGGCAGTTGGGGCTACACCTTC; J: TRBJ1-2; D: TRBD1; size: -; V: TRBV30